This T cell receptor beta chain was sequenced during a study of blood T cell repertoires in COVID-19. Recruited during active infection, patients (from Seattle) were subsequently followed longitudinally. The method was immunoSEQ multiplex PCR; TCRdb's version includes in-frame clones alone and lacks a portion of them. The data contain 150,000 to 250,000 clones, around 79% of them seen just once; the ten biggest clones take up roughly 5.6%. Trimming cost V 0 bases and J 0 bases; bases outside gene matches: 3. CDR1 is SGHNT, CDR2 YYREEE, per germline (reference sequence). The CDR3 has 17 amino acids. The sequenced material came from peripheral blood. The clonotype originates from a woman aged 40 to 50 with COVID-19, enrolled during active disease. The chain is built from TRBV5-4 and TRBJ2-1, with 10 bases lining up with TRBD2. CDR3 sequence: CASSLAPSGSSYNEQFF. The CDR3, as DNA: TGTGCCAGCAGCTTGGCCCCTAGCGGGAGCTCCTACAATGAGCAGTTCTTC.